The 9 T cell receptor beta chains listed next were all sequenced from one sample in a study of immune evolution from preneoplasia to lung adenocarcinoma. Profiled with immunoSEQ multiplex PCR; TCRdb holds only in-frame clones, not every one. The repertoire holds 10,000 or so clones, with 65% to 80% as singletons. The sequencing input was FFPE normal lung tissue adjacent to the tumor. The receptors here all came from a person aged 60 to 70 with lung adenocarcinoma. Some clones in this sample may be carry-over from other donors' samples.

This chain joins TRBV9 and TRBJ1-3; maybe TRBD1 (6 bases). The V and J ends lost 0 bases and 8 bases respectively, with 15 bases between them. This CDR3 is built from 15 residues. The germline gives CDR1 SGDLS, CDR2 YYNGEE. The CDR3 reads CASSVGSGDGDTIYF. DNA for the CDR3: TGTGCCAGCAGCGTAGGATCAGGGGATGGGGACACCATATATTTT.

The chain couples TRBV19 to TRBJ1-5, with 8 bases matching TRBD1. Germline trimming cut 7 bases from V and 7 bases from J; bases unmatched to any gene: 9. The CDR3 has 14 residues. Looked up from germline, CDR1 is LNHDA and CDR2 is SQIVND (reference sequence). CDR3 bases: TGTGCCAGTAAGCGCGACAGGGGAGTACAGCCCCAGCATTTT. Translating it yields CASKRDRGVQPQHF. The full variable domain, its missing parts supplied by reference TRBV19 and TRBJ1-5, is DGGITQSPKYLFRKEGQNVTLSCEQNLNHDAMYWYRQDPGQGLRLIYYSQIVNDFQKGDIAEGYSVSREKKESFPLTVTSAQKNPTAFYLCASKRDRGVQPQHFGDGTRLSIL.

The gene calls are TRBV13 and TRBJ2-1; 10 bases map to TRBD2. The CDR3 runs to 17 residues. Germline V CDR1 and CDR2: PRHDT, FYEKMQ (reference sequence). After removal of 0 bases from V and 5 bases from J, the junction contained 7 bases not matched to a gene. CDR3 sequence reads: CASSLGLAGEGDNEQFF. CDR3 nucleotide sequence: TGTGCCAGCAGCTTAGGCCTAGCGGGAGAGGGGGACAATGAGCAGTTCTTC.

This clone was counted a few times. The V call is TRBV5-1, the J call TRBJ2-5, with a tentative D call TRBD2 (7 bases). This CDR3 has 14 amino acids. Trimming removed 7 bases at V and 5 bases at J, with 18 bases between. Germline-derived CDR1 and CDR2 are SGHRS and YFSETQ. The chain's CDR3 is CASWGGGARETQYF. DNA of the CDR3: TGCGCCAGCTGGGGCGGGGGCGCCCGGGAGACCCAGTACTTC. Using reference TRBV5-1 and TRBJ2-5 for the parts outside the CDR3, the full variable domain is KAGVTQTPRYLIKTRGQQVTLSCSPISGHRSVSWYQQTPGQGLQFLFEYFSETQRNKGNFPGRFSGRQFSNSRSEMNVSTLELGDSALYLCASWGGGARETQYFGPGTRLLVL.

This clone was detected a few times. V and J are TRBV2 and TRBJ1-3; D ambiguous. CDR1 SNHLY and CDR2 FYNNEI come from the germline V gene. The CDR3 covers 13 residues. The V end lost 7 bases, the J end lost 4 bases, and 11 bases lay between the germline ends. The CDR3 sequence is CASMQDSGNTIYF. The CDR3 nucleotides are TGTGCCAGCATGCAGGACTCGGGAAACACCATATATTTT.

This clone came up a few times. The genes are TRBV29-1 and TRBJ2-1, with D perhaps matching TRBD2 (6 bases). Trimming pared 3 bases from V and 10 bases from J, leaving 16 bases between. The CDR3 runs 13 residues. The germline gives CDR1 SQVTM, CDR2 ANQGSEA. The DNA of the CDR3 is TGCAGCGTTGAGGGACTGAGCAGCTTGGAGCAGTTCTTC. It yields the protein CSVEGLSSLEQFF.

V gene TRBV18 combines with J gene TRBJ2-1; D might be TRBD2 (6 bases). The CDR3 loop spans 16 amino acids. Germline CDR1 is KGHSH and CDR2 is LQKENI. Trimming removed 3 bases at V and 7 bases at J, with 19 bases between. CDR3 bases: TGTGCCAGCTCACCCCCGTCGCGGAGGGGTAGAAATGAGCAGTTCTTC. This encodes CASSPPSRRGRNEQFF.

This chain links TRBV7-9 with TRBJ1-1; possibly TRBD1 for D (6 bases). The CDR3 loop spans 15 amino acids. Germline lookup yields CDR1 SEHNR and CDR2 FQNEAQ (reference sequence). Trimming pared 7 bases from V and 4 bases from J, leaving 19 bases between. The CDR3 loop is CASTSTLQGFTEAFF. For the CDR3, the DNA is TGTGCCAGCACCTCGACACTACAGGGTTTCACTGAAGCTTTCTTT.

A single count supports this clone. CDR3 coding DNA: TGTGCCAGTAGTCAACAGGGCATCTATGGCTACACCTTC. Its protein product is CASSQQGIYGYTF. The J gene is TRBJ1-2, the V gene TRBV19; D possibly corresponds to TRBD1 (6 bases). In germline, CDR1 is LNHDA, CDR2 SQIVND (reference sequence). Trimming pared 5 bases from V and 4 bases from J, leaving 11 bases between. The CDR3 is 13 amino acids.